The 31 T cell receptor beta chains below all came from one sample that was sequenced in a study of cytomegalovirus exposure and HLA in healthy donors (dated by TCRdb to about 2017). The library was produced with the immunoSEQ multiplex PCR assay. For the multiplex PCR, a mixture combining 60 forward primers for TCR Vbeta segments and 13 reverse primers for TCR Jbeta segments was used. The clones in this table, taken by TCRdb from immuneACCESS, are in-frame only. Not every clone is retained; where verified, under half of the shortfall comes from an unresolved V gene, and the cause of the rest is unknown. Present in this sample are about 180,000 clones, more than 75% of which were seen just once. Of the sample, about 2.5% is held by the ten largest clones. Sequencing was performed on PBMCs. These receptors were obtained from a woman younger than 45 in good health and CMV-seropositive.

This chain uses TRBV6-5 with TRBJ1-1; TRBD1 matches at 7 bases. V shed 7 bases and J 5 bases; nucleotides not matched to a gene: 10. CDR1 MNHEY and CDR2 SVGAGI come from the germline V gene. The CDR3 extends over 14 amino acids. CDR3 bases: TGTGCCAGCACCCCGAAGGGGGCGAGGACTGAAGCTTTCTTT. This sequence encodes CASTPKGARTEAFF.

A word on this clone: The CDR3 end shows no conserved phenylalanine or tryptophan, and so a read error is likely. The genes are TRBV10-3 and TRBJ1-1; maybe TRBD1 (5 bases). Germline V gene lookup returns CDR1 ENHRY and CDR2 SYGVKD. Trimming took 10 bases from V and 5 from J, leaving 11 bases between them. CDR3 length: 11 residues. The DNA for the CDR3 is TGTGCCACCCGGGGGGAGACTGAAGCTTTCCTT. Translating it yields CATRGETEAFL.

In this sample, this clone turned up once. This chain connects TRBV10-2 to TRBJ2-7; 7 bases line up with TRBD2. The germline gives CDR1 WSHSY, CDR2 SAAADI. This CDR3 comprises 13 residues. The junction had 7 bases not matched to a gene; V was cut back by 8 bases and J by 3 bases. The CDR3 sequence is CASGKRGDYEQYF. CDR3 nucleotide sequence: TGCGCCAGCGGGAAGCGGGGTGACTACGAGCAGTACTTC.

This clone appeared a single time. The chain has TRBV30 and TRBJ2-4, with 11 bases lining up with TRBD2. The germline V gene has CDR1 GTSNPN and CDR2 SVGIG (reference sequence). This CDR3 comprises 13 residues. After removal of 3 bases from V and 6 bases from J, the junction contained 1 base not matched to a gene. This chain's CDR3 is CAWRLAGGNIQYF. The CDR3 DNA sequence: TGTGCCTGGAGGCTAGCGGGGGGAAACATTCAGTACTTC.

This rearrangement joins TRBV27 to TRBJ2-3, with 11 bases fitting TRBD2. CDR1 is MNHEY, CDR2 SMNVEV, per germline (reference sequence). V lost 5 bases and J lost 5; bases outside the gene matches: 3. The CDR3 is made up of 14 amino acids. The CDR3 DNA follows: TGTGCCAGCAGTCTACTAGCGGGGGAAGATACGCAGTATTTT. This gives the protein CASSLLAGEDTQYF.

This clone is a singleton in its sample. This rearrangement joins TRBV5-1 to TRBJ2-7, with TRBD2 identical over 8 bases. V trimming: 4 bases; J trimming: 4 bases; junction bases outside the gene matches: 13. Germline lookup yields CDR1 SGHRS and CDR2 YFSETQ. CDR3 length equals 16 residues. CDR3 sequence (DNA): TGCGCCAGCAGCCCCCTGGGGAGCGGGGGTTATTACGAGCAGTACTTC. Translated, it gives CASSPLGSGGYYEQYF. Full variable domain (rest looked up from reference TRBV5-1 and TRBJ2-7): KAGVTQTPRYLIKTRGQQVTLSCSPISGHRSVSWYQQTPGQGLQFLFEYFSETQRNKGNFPGRFSGRQFSNSRSEMNVSTLELGDSALYLCASSPLGSGGYYEQYFGPGTRLTVT.

The gene calls are TRBV9 and TRBJ2-7, with 8 bases aligning to TRBD1. Germline V gene data show CDR1 as SGDLS and CDR2 as YYNGEE. The CDR3 extends over 16 amino acids. Unmatched junction bases numbered 12, after V lost 4 bases and J lost 3 bases. CDR3 in DNA: TGTGCCAGCAGCCGGACTCGTACAGGGGGAGACTACGAGCAGTACTTC. It is translated as CASSRTRTGGDYEQYF.

CDR3 region: CATSRDRFDGGYTF. The CDR3, as DNA: TGTGCCACCAGCAGAGACAGGTTCGATGGTGGCTACACCTTC. This chain connects TRBV15 to TRBJ1-2; no reliable D call. With 0 bases removed from V and 7 bases from J, the gap between germline ends came to 12 bases. There are 14 residues in the CDR3. In germline, CDR1 is LNHNV, CDR2 YYDKDF (reference sequence).

V usage is TRBV9 and J usage is TRBJ2-6; TRBD1 matches at 9 bases. The V gene's germline CDR1 is SGDLS and CDR2 YYNGEE. Trimming took 0 bases from V and 3 from J; bases not matched to a gene: 4. The CDR3 covers 17 residues. CDR3 DNA sequence: TGTGCCAGCAGCGTAGATCCGGACAGGGGTGGGGCCAACGTCCTGACTTTC. Its translation: CASSVDPDRGGANVLTF.

The rearrangement uses TRBV7-7 and TRBJ2-5; D unresolved. Germline V lookup: CDR1 SSHAT, CDR2 FNYEAQ (reference sequence). Trimming shortened V by 4 bases and J by 1 base, and 13 bases separated the two germline ends. This CDR3 region has 15 residues. In DNA form, the CDR3 reads TGTGCCAGCAGCTACGGTATCAACCCCCAAGAGACCCAGTACTTC. It translates to CASSYGINPQETQYF.

The CDR3 region is CASSQAPSEGGTDTQYF. The CDR3 DNA reads as TGTGCCAGCAGCCAAGCCCCCAGCGAGGGGGGCACAGATACGCAGTATTTT. This chain connects TRBV4-2 to TRBJ2-3, with D possibly TRBD1 on 6 matching bases. Between the trimmed V and J ends, which lost 1 base and 1 base, there was a span of 15 bases. The CDR3 is 17 residues long. Per germline, CDR1 LGHNA and CDR2 YNFKEQ.

This clone was observed a few times. The V gene is TRBV7-9, the J gene TRBJ1-2; 8 bases are a match to TRBD1. The V and J ends lost 4 bases and 4 bases, in that order; junction bases with no gene match: 2. The CDR3 spans 13 residues. Germline CDR1 SEHNR, CDR2 FQNEAQ (reference sequence). Here the CDR3 reads CASSSDRGYGYTF. CDR3 sequence (DNA): TGTGCCAGCAGCTCCGACAGGGGCTATGGCTACACCTTC.

This clone was counted a single time. The chain couples TRBV18 to TRBJ1-6; D perhaps matches TRBD1 (6 bases). The CDR3 contains 17 residues. Trimming took off 3 bases at V and 1 base at J, with 13 bases between the two ends. Germline V lookup: CDR1 KGHSH, CDR2 LQKENI. The CDR3 is CASSPVTGRSYNSPLHF. In DNA, the CDR3 is TGTGCCAGCTCACCCGTAACAGGGAGATCCTATAATTCACCCCTCCACTTT.

The chain carries TRBV19 and TRBJ1-4; the D gene is possibly TRBD1 (5 bases). Germline V gene sequence: CDR1 LNHDA, CDR2 SQIVND (reference sequence). V shed 3 bases and J shed 4 bases, with 9 bases lying between them. The CDR3 contains 14 residues. The CDR3 spells CASSMDTNNEKLFF. DNA of the CDR3: TGTGCCAGTAGTATGGACACAAATAATGAAAAACTGTTTTTT.

The chain recombines TRBV6-1 with TRBJ1-4, with no clear D. Germline V lookup: CDR1 MNHNS, CDR2 SASEGT. The CDR3 spans 14 residues. The germline V and J ends were trimmed by 6 bases and 8 bases, with 16 bases remaining between them. The CDR3 nucleotides are TGTGCCAGCAGGACCCCGAGGACTTTCGAAAAACTGTTTTTT. Its protein is CASRTPRTFEKLFF.

The rearrangement joins TRBV10-3 to TRBJ2-5; possibly TRBD1 for D (6 bases). V was cut by 5 bases and J by 1 base, with 17 bases left in between. Germline V CDR1 and CDR2: ENHRY, SYGVKD. The CDR3 loop spans 16 amino acids. The CDR3 here is CAISSIGTSIQETQYF. Here the CDR3 DNA reads TGTGCCATCAGTAGTATCGGGACAAGCATCCAAGAGACCCAGTACTTC.

This clone came up a few times. The rearrangement links TRBV15 to TRBJ2-4, with D possibly TRBD2 on 6 matching bases. Trimming shortened V by 0 bases and J by 2 bases, and 11 bases separated the two germline ends. Germline V CDR1 and CDR2: LNHNV, YYDKDF (reference sequence). The CDR3 length is 16 residues. DNA for the CDR3: TGTGCCACCAGCAGAGATGGAGGGGCATCCAAAAACATTCAGTACTTC. This encodes CATSRDGGASKNIQYF.

This clone was seen a few times. The V gene is TRBV6-6, the J gene TRBJ1-2, with TRBD1 identical over 11 bases. V lost 5 bases, J lost 7 bases, and 6 bases stayed unmatched. The CDR3 covers 14 residues. CDR1 and CDR2 (germline): MNHNY, SVGAGI (reference sequence). The CDR3: CASSGQGAMGGYTF. DNA for the CDR3: TGTGCCAGCAGTGGACAGGGGGCTATGGGTGGCTACACCTTC.

The chain links TRBV6-1 to TRBJ1-5; D remains unclear. The CDR3 runs 14 residues. Trimming took off 6 bases at V and 5 bases at J, with 14 bases between the two ends. Germline V gene sequence: CDR1 MNHNS, CDR2 SASEGT. CDR3 region: CASSAAAWDQPQHF. CDR3 in DNA: TGTGCCAGCAGCGCCGCGGCGTGGGATCAGCCCCAGCATTTT.

The V and J genes are TRBV5-4 and TRBJ1-4, with 8 nucleotides matching TRBD1. The CDR3 extends over 15 amino acids. Germline V lookup: CDR1 SGHNT, CDR2 YYREEE (reference sequence). Losses at the gene ends were 5 bases for V and 5 bases for J; bases not matched to a gene: 8. The CDR3 loop is CASSRRQGNNEKLFF. The CDR3 DNA is TGTGCCAGCAGTCGCAGACAGGGGAACAATGAAAAACTGTTTTTT.

The chain combines TRBV29-1 with TRBJ2-3, with D possibly matching TRBD1 (5 bases). Trimming shortened V by 4 bases and J by 2 bases, and 16 bases separated the two germline ends. The CDR3 has 15 residues. CDR1 is SQVTM, CDR2 ANQGSEA, per germline. CDR3 amino acids: CSVADTGYNTDTQYF. CDR3 DNA sequence: TGCAGCGTTGCGGACACAGGATATAACACAGATACGCAGTATTTT.

The chain combines TRBV11-3 with TRBJ1-2; D may be TRBD1 (5 bases). This CDR3 is 15 amino acids long. V lost 1 base to trimming and J lost 3 bases, with 12 bases between them. The germline V gene encodes CDR1 SGHNT and CDR2 YENEEA. The CDR3 is CASSLAPRGDYGYTF. As DNA, the CDR3 is TGTGCCAGCAGCTTAGCCCCGCGGGGGGACTATGGCTACACCTTC.

J is TRBJ2-3 and V is TRBV19; the D is unclear. This CDR3 has 15 residues. Trimming pared 3 bases from V and 2 bases from J, leaving 12 bases between. Looked up from germline, CDR1 is LNHDA and CDR2 is SQIVND (reference sequence). The CDR3 nucleotides read TGTGCCAGTAGTATTACCCCGCACAACACAGATACGCAGTATTTT. It specifies CASSITPHNTDTQYF.

The J gene is TRBJ1-5, the V gene TRBV2; D is undetermined. The V gene's germline CDR1 is SNHLY and CDR2 FYNNEI. The CDR3 loop spans 15 amino acids. V was pared by 2 bases and J by 7 bases, with 15 bases between. The CDR3: CASSEQLGPEQPQHF. The CDR3 DNA sequence: TGTGCCAGCAGTGAACAGCTGGGTCCGGAGCAGCCCCAGCATTTT.

The rearrangement joins TRBV19 to TRBJ2-5, with a weak D call TRBD2 (5 bases). The germline V gene has CDR1 LNHDA and CDR2 SQIVND (reference sequence). The CDR3 runs 13 residues. This CDR3 is CGTDSDLQETQYF. CDR3 in DNA: TGTGGTACGGACTCGGACCTCCAAGAGACCCAGTACTTC.

The chain employs TRBV5-1 and TRBJ2-7, with a weak D call TRBD1 (6 bases). Judging by the DNA end, TRBJ2-5 fits better; the J call may be wrong. CDR1 and CDR2 from the germline V gene are SGHRS and YFSETQ. This CDR3 has 12 residues. CDR3 DNA sequence: TGCGCCAGCATGGGGGCACAAGAGACCCAGTACTTC. Amino acid sequence: CASMGAQETQYF.

The chain carries TRBV19 and TRBJ1-5, with TRBD1 as a possible D gene (5 bases). The CDR3 length is 12 residues. V was pared by 6 bases and J by 3 bases, with 6 bases between. Germline CDR1 reads LNHDA; CDR2 reads SQIVND (reference sequence). CDR3 residues: CASRDNNQPQHF. The CDR3 bases are TGTGCCAGTAGGGACAACAATCAGCCCCAGCATTTT.

The chain couples TRBV28 to TRBJ1-1; no clear D gene. Germline V gene lookup returns CDR1 MDHEN and CDR2 SYDVKM. The V end lost 1 base, the J end lost 1 base, and 4 bases lay between the germline ends. The CDR3 is 13 amino acids. The CDR3 DNA is TGTGCCAGCAGTTTATCAGGGAACACTGAAGCTTTCTTT. Protein product: CASSLSGNTEAFF.

For this clone: At the DNA level, this CDR3 is encoded by other sequences in the same sample as well. This chain joins TRBV5-1 and TRBJ1-1, with D perhaps matching TRBD1 (6 bases). Trimming cost V 4 bases and J 5 bases, with 21 bases left between them. The CDR3 totals 16 residues. CDR1 is SGHRS and CDR2 is YFSETQ in the germline V gene. The CDR3 nucleotides read TGCGCCAGCAGCCTGAGGCAGGGGAGGGACCTAACTGAAGCTTTCTTT. Translating gives CASSLRQGRDLTEAFF.

The chain employs TRBV5-1 and TRBJ2-1; D perhaps matches TRBD2 (5 bases). CDR3 length equals 11 residues. Germline CDR1 reads SGHRS; CDR2 reads YFSETQ. V lost 5 bases and J 7 bases, leaving 7 bases between the germline ends. The CDR3, as DNA: TGCGCCAGCAGTTGGGAGAATGAGCAGTTCTTC. It is translated as CASSWENEQFF.

This chain uses TRBV10-3 with TRBJ1-3; D gene ambiguous. CDR1 ENHRY and CDR2 SYGVKD come from the germline V gene. V was pared by 9 bases and J by 4 bases, with 4 bases between. The CDR3 contains 10 residues. The CDR3 DNA is TGTGCCATACGGGGAAACACCATATATTTT. Its protein is CAIRGNTIYF.